The T cell receptor beta chain under discussion was sequenced for a study of CD4 T cells in relation to SARS-CoV-2 and coronaviruses. V was trimmed by 6 bases and J by 0 bases, leaving 11 bases between them. Germline lookup yields CDR1 KGHSH and CDR2 LQKENI. The CDR3 totals 15 residues. CD4+ T cells from unexposed donors were obtained before the COVID-19 pandemic (2011-2018). The cells were cultured for approximately ten days before CD4+ T cells were isolated. Each well had about 2.1 million PBMCs in around 4.9% human AB serum with IL-2. The data were produced by immunoSEQ multiplex PCR, yet TCRdb's version contains in-frame clones alone and is incomplete. In the table there are some 20,000 clones, just under 80% of which are singletons. For this clone: Its target is unknown.

Specimen: CD4+ T cells from PBMCs, cultured in vitro. This TCR derives from a human donor in good health. The genes are TRBV18 and TRBJ1-4, with D uncertain. The CDR3 region has the DNA TGTGCCAGCTCCGCCCGGAGAGCAACTAATGAAAAACTGTTTTTT. Amino acid sequence: CASSARRATNEKLFF.